This T cell receptor (beta chain) was sequenced in a study of early T cells in non-severe SARS-CoV-2 infection (dated by TCRdb to 2020 to 2023). Regarding the complete study: Because TCR sequencing was done on bulk RNA from unsorted whole blood, the alpha and beta chains could not be paired.

This clonotype has more than one count but fewer than ten. Its antigen has not been determined. The record has no base qualities; no much larger clone is one base away. Receptors were amplified or captured by 5' RACE. These reads were obtained on a NextSeq 500. Unique molecular identifiers were attached to individual cDNA molecules in the TCR library protocol so that sequencing error and PCR bias could be corrected. Sequencing covered both TCR alpha and beta chains, and within each sample the abundances of alpha and beta sequences were tightly co-correlated. As for the original processing: Decombinator V4 was used to perform V gene, J gene and CDR3 annotation of TCR sequences. Expanded TCRs were defined as changing significantly between any two time points under a Poisson model with p below 0.0001. TCR abundances were normalised to the total number of TCRs sequenced per sample and were expressed as counts per million. TRAV1-2 paired with TRAJ12, TRAJ20 or TRAJ33 defined MAIT TCRs, while TRAV10 paired with TRAJ18 defined iNKT TCRs. VDJdb, accessed on 1 November 2021, was searched for TCRs annotated for CMV, EBV and SARS-CoV-2, and TCRs annotated for more than one antigen were excluded. TCRdb reprocessing: public reads trimmed at Q25 with fastp, clones called with MiXCR, in-frame beta chains kept. Merged by CDR3 protein, the rows form single entries marked with the most common genes and DNA. The V and J calls come from TCRdb's annotation, not from the publication. This sample is represented by tens of thousands of distinct CDR3 sequences; over 11% of them were singletons. 3% to 3.5% of the sample belongs to the ten largest clones.

The full study reports these points: Matching against VDJdb was skewed toward anti-spike CD8 responses, likely underestimated virus-specific expansions, and missed private and CD4 specificities.

Set within a cohort of healthcare workers in London, UK, this nested case-control study involved weekly PCR testing of nasopharyngeal swabs along with blood sampling. Between 23 and 31 March 2020, the week of the UK lockdown, healthcare workers were enrolled and then followed up weekly for as long as 16 weeks. Inclusive of the bounding cysteine and phenylalanine, the CDR3 is 15 residues long. Just CDR3 DNA is preserved here, 45 bases in frame from base 1. The junction shows trimming of 5 bases on V and 1 base on J, plus 12 bases between the germline ends. Via the germline V gene (reference sequence), CDR1 is SEHNR and CDR2 FQNEAQ.

In this chain, TRBV7-9 is recombined with TRBJ2-1; the D segment cannot be called with confidence. The sequence came from an adult who was a healthcare worker with PCR-confirmed SARS-CoV-2 infection or an uninfected control (not recorded which). Sequenced: whole blood. The sequenced DNA: TGTGCCAGCAGCCGCTCGGGCGAATCCTACAATGAGCAGTTCTTC. It encodes CASSRSGESYNEQFF.